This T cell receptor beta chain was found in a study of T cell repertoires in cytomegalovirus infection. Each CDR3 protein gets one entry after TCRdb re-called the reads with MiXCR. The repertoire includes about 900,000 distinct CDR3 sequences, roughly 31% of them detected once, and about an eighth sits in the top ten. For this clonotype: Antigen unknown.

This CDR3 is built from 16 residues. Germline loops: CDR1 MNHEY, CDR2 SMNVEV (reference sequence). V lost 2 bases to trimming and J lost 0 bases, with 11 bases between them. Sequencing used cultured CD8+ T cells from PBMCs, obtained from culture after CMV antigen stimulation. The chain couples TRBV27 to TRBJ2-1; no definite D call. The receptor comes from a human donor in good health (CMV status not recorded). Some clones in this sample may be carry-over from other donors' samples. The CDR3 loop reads CASSLTIGISYNEQFF. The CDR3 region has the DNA TGTGCCAGCAGTTTAACCATTGGAATCTCCTACAATGAGCAGTTCTTC.